The 32 T cell receptor beta chains in this list originate from one sample, sequenced in a study of blood T cell repertoires in COVID-19. The data were produced by immunoSEQ multiplex PCR, yet TCRdb's version contains in-frame clones alone and is incomplete. The table shows 300,000 to 400,000 clones, with approximately 90% occurring only once. Input material: PBMCs or T cells enriched from blood (not recorded which). These receptors were obtained from a man aged 18 to 35 who had recovered from COVID-19.

The genes are TRBV4-3 and TRBJ2-3; maybe TRBD2 (5 bases). Germline assignment: CDR1 LGHNA and CDR2 YSLEER. The CDR3 has 15 residues. V lost 0 bases, J lost 3 bases, and 10 bases lay in between. CDR3 in amino acids: CASSQEGRGTDTQYF. The CDR3 DNA is TGCGCCAGCAGCCAAGAGGGCCGGGGAACAGATACGCAGTATTTT.

Notes on this clone: The DNA is left out, because the CDR3 cannot be placed on it with certainty; the CDR3 is given as TCRdb lists it. This CDR3 reads CASSQVGGGTEDTF. The J gene is TRBJ1-2, the V gene TRBV4-1; the table's D call of TRBD1 was not tested on the DNA. Counting both end residues, the CDR3 totals 14 amino acids. The V gene's germline CDR1 is MGHRA and CDR2 YSYEKL.

The chain joins TRBV27 to TRBJ2-7; TRBD1 matches 10 bases. Germline assignment: CDR1 MNHEY and CDR2 SMNVEV (reference sequence). Germline trimming cut 5 bases from V and 6 bases from J; bases unmatched to any gene: 10. This CDR3 has 15 amino acids. The CDR3 loop is CASSLPGQGPLEQYF. As DNA, the CDR3 is TGTGCCAGCAGTCTACCGGGACAGGGGCCCCTCGAGCAGTACTTC.

This chain links TRBV19 with TRBJ1-5; TRBD1 agrees at 8 bases. Germline CDR1 is LNHDA and CDR2 is SQIVND (reference sequence). The CDR3 is made up of 16 amino acids. With V trimmed by 3 bases and J by 0 bases, 4 bases remained unmatched. This CDR3 reads CASSIQGANSNQPQHF. The CDR3 DNA reads TGTGCCAGTAGTATTCAGGGGGCTAATAGCAATCAGCCCCAGCATTTT. The full variable domain, in which reference TRBV19 and TRBJ1-5 provide the parts outside the CDR3, is DGGITQSPKYLFRKEGQNVTLSCEQNLNHDAMYWYRQDPGQGLRLIYYSQIVNDFQKGDIAEGYSVSREKKESFPLTVTSAQKNPTAFYLCASSIQGANSNQPQHFGDGTRLSIL.

This clone has only a few counts. The chain uses TRBV18 and TRBJ2-7, with unresolved D. Trimming left V 3 bases short and J 1 base short, with 16 bases between. CDR1 and CDR2 (germline): KGHSH, LQKENI. The CDR3 runs to 16 residues. CDR3 loop: CASSPLAQQVSYEQYF. For the CDR3, the DNA is TGTGCCAGCTCACCTCTGGCTCAGCAGGTATCCTACGAGCAGTACTTC.

The chain uses TRBV10-1 and TRBJ1-5, with D uncertain. The CDR3 has 13 amino acids. V shed 5 bases and J shed 5 bases, with 10 bases lying between them. The germline CDR1 and CDR2 sequences are WNHNN and SYGVQD (reference sequence). CDR3 residues: CASSSSPDQPQHF. Written as DNA, the CDR3 is TGCGCCAGCAGTAGTTCCCCGGATCAGCCCCAGCATTTT.

The CDR3 nucleotides are TGTGCCAGCTCACCATCTGTCGGACAGGTCAATCAGCCCCAGCATTTT. Translating gives CASSPSVGQVNQPQHF. The chain couples TRBV18 to TRBJ1-5; 7 bases line up with TRBD1. Germline CDR1 reads KGHSH; CDR2 reads LQKENI. This CDR3 is built from 16 residues. V gave up 2 bases and J gave up 3 bases; unmatched junction bases: 7.

This rearrangement joins TRBV6-5 to TRBJ2-7; TRBD2 agrees at 9 bases. V lost 5 bases, J lost 1 base, and 6 bases stayed unmatched. Looked up from germline, CDR1 is MNHEY and CDR2 is SVGAGI. The CDR3 extends over 15 amino acids. CDR3 DNA: TGTGCCAGCAGTAGTAGCGGGAGTTGGTCCTACGAGCAGTACTTC. It specifies CASSSSGSWSYEQYF.

This clone was recorded a few times. The rearrangement uses TRBV7-2 and TRBJ2-7, with TRBD2 matching 9 bases. The CDR3 has 15 residues. J was trimmed by 4 bases and V by 5 bases; bases with no gene match: 9. The germline gives CDR1 SGHTA, CDR2 FQGNSA. CDR3 DNA sequence: TGTGCCAGCAGCCCCCAAGCGGGGGGAGGTTACGAGCAGTACTTC. This gives the protein CASSPQAGGGYEQYF.

The genes are TRBV9 and TRBJ2-5; 16 bases match TRBD2. Per germline, CDR1 SGDLS and CDR2 YYNGEE. V lost 4 bases and J lost 1; bases outside the gene matches: 4. This CDR3 has 17 residues. The CDR3: CASSPGLAGGGQETQYF. In nucleotides, the CDR3 is TGTGCCAGCAGCCCGGGACTAGCGGGGGGGGGCCAAGAGACCCAGTACTTC.

The rearrangement links TRBV19 to TRBJ2-1, with 11 bases matching TRBD2. V shed 2 bases, J shed 9 bases, and the junction held 9 bases outside the gene matches. Germline V gene data show CDR1 as LNHDA and CDR2 as SQIVND (reference sequence). The CDR3 is 16 residues long. The CDR3, as DNA: TGTGCCAGTAGTATACTTACTAGCGGGGGTAAGACTGAGCAGTTCTTC. It codes for CASSILTSGGKTEQFF. The full variable domain, with the rest looked up from reference TRBV19 and TRBJ2-1, is DGGITQSPKYLFRKEGQNVTLSCEQNLNHDAMYWYRQDPGQGLRLIYYSQIVNDFQKGDIAEGYSVSREKKESFPLTVTSAQKNPTAFYLCASSILTSGGKTEQFFGPGTRLTVL.

J is TRBJ1-5 and V is TRBV5-8; D is perhaps TRBD1 (6 bases). Germline V gene sequence: CDR1 SGHTS, CDR2 YDEGEE. The CDR3 has 16 residues. V lost 4 bases to trimming and J lost 3 bases, with 17 bases between them. The CDR3 region is CASSLEQGRYNQPQHF. DNA of the CDR3: TGTGCCAGCAGCCTCGAACAGGGTAGATACAATCAGCCCCAGCATTTT.

The chain links TRBV7-6 to TRBJ2-7, with 8 bases that match TRBD2. Germline V gene data show CDR1 as SGHVS and CDR2 as FNYEAQ. This CDR3 has 16 residues. Losses at the gene ends were 5 bases for V and 2 bases for J; bases not matched to a gene: 11. CDR3 sequence reads: CASSPMGSGATYEQYF. For the CDR3, the DNA is TGTGCCAGCAGCCCGATGGGTAGCGGGGCCACCTACGAGCAGTACTTC.

This chain joins TRBV10-1 and TRBJ1-2, with 7 bases lining up with TRBD1. V trimming: 10 bases; J trimming: 6 bases; junction bases outside the gene matches: 8. From germline, CDR1 is WNHNN and CDR2 SYGVQD (reference sequence). This CDR3 has 12 residues. The CDR3 loop is CAIRVTGDGYTF. The CDR3 region has the DNA TGCGCCATCAGAGTCACAGGGGATGGCTACACCTTC.

This clone appeared a single time. The V gene is TRBV4-3, the J gene TRBJ2-7; 9 positions match TRBD2. Trimming removed 7 bases from V and 0 bases from J; junction bases left unmatched: 13. The CDR3 is 17 amino acids. The germline gives CDR1 LGHNA, CDR2 YSLEER. In DNA form, the CDR3 reads TGCGCCAGCAACCCCAGGAGGCTAGCGGGACTCTCCTACGAGCAGTACTTC. Residues: CASNPRRLAGLSYEQYF.

The V call is TRBV25-1, the J call TRBJ2-2; 10 nucleotides match TRBD2. Germline V lookup: CDR1 MGHDK, CDR2 SYGVNS. The CDR3 loop spans 15 amino acids. V dropped 6 bases and J dropped 6; count of bases not matched to a gene: 7. The CDR3 nucleotides are TGTGCCAGCAGCCAAGCTAGCGGGAGTCCCGGGGAGCTGTTTTTT. Translation: CASSQASGSPGELFF.

The rearrangement links TRBV19 to TRBJ1-5, with a possible D match to TRBD1 (5 bases). The CDR3 has 17 amino acids. CDR1 is LNHDA, CDR2 SQIVND, per germline (reference sequence). V dropped 7 bases and J dropped 2 bases, with 21 bases sitting between them. The CDR3 DNA is TGTGCCAGTACCCTTTGGTTCAGGGAAGGTGGCAATCAGCCCCAGCATTTT. Its translation: CASTLWFREGGNQPQHF. The full variable domain, its missing parts supplied by reference TRBV19 and TRBJ1-5, is DGGITQSPKYLFRKEGQNVTLSCEQNLNHDAMYWYRQDPGQGLRLIYYSQIVNDFQKGDIAEGYSVSREKKESFPLTVTSAQKNPTAFYLCASTLWFREGGNQPQHFGDGTRLSIL.

The J gene is TRBJ2-7, the V gene TRBV29-1, with 8 bases aligning to TRBD1. The length of the CDR3 is 14 residues. CDR1 is SQVTM, CDR2 ANQGSEA, per germline. The V gene end was trimmed by 3 bases and the J gene end by 0 bases; junction bases not matched to a gene: 4. For the CDR3, the DNA is TGCAGCGTTGAGTTCGGGACAGGCTCCTACGAGCAGTACTTC. Protein sequence: CSVEFGTGSYEQYF.

V usage is TRBV5-5 and J usage is TRBJ1-2, with D tentatively TRBD1 (5 bases). V lost 0 bases to trimming and J lost 7 bases, with 19 bases between them. The V gene's germline CDR1 is SGHKS and CDR2 YYEKEE (reference sequence). There are 16 residues in the CDR3. CDR3 residues: CASSLDNGGFAGGYTF. DNA of the CDR3: TGTGCCAGCAGCTTGGACAACGGGGGGTTTGCGGGTGGCTACACCTTC.

The J gene is TRBJ1-4, the V gene TRBV6-1; D is possibly TRBD1 (5 bases). This CDR3 comprises 17 residues. Germline CDR1 reads MNHNS; CDR2 reads SASEGT. Trimming took 2 bases from V and 2 from J, leaving 15 bases between them. CDR3 in DNA: TGTGCCAGCAGTGAATTCGAGGAAAGGGGTACTAATGAAAAACTGTTTTTT. Its protein product is CASSEFEERGTNEKLFF.

The J gene is TRBJ2-3, the V gene TRBV9, with D perhaps TRBD1 (6 bases). The germline V and J ends were trimmed by 0 bases and 0 bases, with 14 bases remaining between them. Germline values: CDR1 SGDLS, CDR2 YYNGEE. The length of the CDR3 is 17 residues. CDR3 coding DNA: TGTGCCAGCAGCGTAGGTGGGTGGGACACAAGCACAGATACGCAGTATTTT. Protein product: CASSVGGWDTSTDTQYF.

This clone was seen only once. The rearrangement uses TRBV28 and TRBJ2-1; TRBD2 agrees at 12 bases. The CDR3 runs 14 residues. With V trimmed by 5 bases and J by 9 bases, 5 bases remained unmatched. CDR1 is MDHEN and CDR2 is SYDVKM in the germline V gene. CDR3 region: CASSRLAGELEQFF. The DNA of the CDR3 is TGTGCCAGCAGTCGACTAGCGGGAGAACTTGAGCAGTTCTTC.

The J gene is TRBJ2-3, the V gene TRBV10-3; 8 bases agree with TRBD2. From germline, CDR1 is ENHRY and CDR2 SYGVKD. Unmatched junction bases numbered 13, after V lost 6 bases and J lost 5 bases. The CDR3 is 16 amino acids. Written as DNA, the CDR3 is TGTGCCATCAGCCCGGGGGGGGCTTTAGATGGAGATACGCAGTATTTT. It yields the protein CAISPGGALDGDTQYF.

The sample holds one count of this clone. This sequence joins TRBV29-1 and TRBJ2-7, with TRBD1 as a possible D gene (6 bases). Germline CDR1 and CDR2: SQVTM and ANQGSEA. V shed 4 bases and J shed 3 bases, with 10 bases lying between them. The CDR3 is 12 amino acids. CDR3 residues: CSVVRQDYEQYF. As DNA, the CDR3 is TGCAGCGTTGTCCGACAGGACTACGAGCAGTACTTC.

This chain's CDR3 is CASSVAQGIGSPLHF. The DNA of the CDR3 is TGTGCCAGCAGCGTAGCTCAGGGTATTGGTTCACCCCTCCACTTT. The chain links TRBV9 to TRBJ1-6; perhaps TRBD1 as D (5 bases). CDR1 is SGDLS and CDR2 is YYNGEE in the germline V gene. The CDR3 is made up of 15 amino acids. Between the trimmed V and J ends, which lost 0 bases and 9 bases, there was a span of 13 bases.

This clone came up once. The J gene is TRBJ2-2, the V gene TRBV18, with TRBD2 matching 10 bases. There are 16 residues in the CDR3. V lost 4 bases and J lost 5; bases outside the gene matches: 7. Germline V gene lookup returns CDR1 KGHSH and CDR2 LQKENI. Here the CDR3 DNA reads TGTGCCAGCTCACGAGCTAGCGGGAGATCAACCGGGGAGCTGTTTTTT. It encodes CASSRASGRSTGELFF.

The V call is TRBV7-3, the J call TRBJ2-1, with 9 nucleotides matching TRBD2. This CDR3 has 15 residues. V dropped 10 bases and J dropped 2; count of bases not matched to a gene: 9. Per the germline V gene, CDR1 is SGHTA and CDR2 is FQGTGA. The CDR3 DNA is TGTGCCAACCAGCTAGCGGGGAGCACCTACAATGAGCAGTTCTTC. This encodes CANQLAGSTYNEQFF.

The V call is TRBV10-3, the J call TRBJ2-7; 10 positions match TRBD2. Losses at the gene ends were 5 bases for V and 6 bases for J; bases not matched to a gene: 10. The CDR3 length is 15 residues. Germline V CDR1 and CDR2: ENHRY, SYGVKD. As DNA, the CDR3 is TGTGCCATCAGTTACCTAGCGGGAGTGGGGTCCGAGCAGTACTTC. It translates to CAISYLAGVGSEQYF.

The V and J genes are TRBV9 and TRBJ1-1, with D unresolved. V lost 4 bases and J 6 bases, leaving 7 bases between the germline ends. This CDR3 is 11 amino acids long. CDR1 and CDR2 from the germline V gene are SGDLS and YYNGEE. CDR3 residues: CASSREAEAFF. The CDR3 nucleotides read TGTGCCAGCAGCCGGGAGGCTGAAGCTTTCTTT. The entire variable domain, with the rest obtained from reference TRBV9 and TRBJ1-1, is as follows: DSGVTQTPKHLITATGQRVTLRCSPRSGDLSVYWYQQSLDQGLQFLIQYYNGEERAKGNILERFSAQQFPDLHSELNLSSLELGDSALYFCASSREAEAFFGQGTRLTVV.

The chain combines TRBV7-3 with TRBJ1-1, with D tentatively TRBD1 (5 bases). Germline CDR1 is SGHTA and CDR2 is FQGTGA. Trimming took off 4 bases at V and 5 bases at J, with 14 bases between the two ends. There are 14 residues in the CDR3. DNA for the CDR3: TGTGCCAGCAGCTCTCAACAGGAGGGGACTGAAGCTTTCTTT. Its translation: CASSSQQEGTEAFF.

This sequence joins TRBV5-1 and TRBJ2-2; TRBD1 matches 10 bases. Per germline, CDR1 SGHRS and CDR2 YFSETQ. The V gene end was trimmed by 4 bases and the J gene end by 5 bases; junction bases not matched to a gene: 8. The CDR3 runs 16 residues. The CDR3 DNA is TGCGCCAGCAGCCCGGATGGACAGGGGGGAACCGGGGAGCTGTTTTTT. It is translated as CASSPDGQGGTGELFF.

The J gene is TRBJ1-5, the V gene TRBV12-3 or TRBV12-4; possibly TRBD1 for D (5 bases). The CDR3 has 13 amino acids. The ends were cut back, 8 bases at V and 6 bases at J, with 14 bases in the middle. Written as DNA, the CDR3 is TGTGCCAGCTCGGGGGGGTCTGGTCAGCCCCAGCATTTT. Protein sequence: CASSGGSGQPQHF.